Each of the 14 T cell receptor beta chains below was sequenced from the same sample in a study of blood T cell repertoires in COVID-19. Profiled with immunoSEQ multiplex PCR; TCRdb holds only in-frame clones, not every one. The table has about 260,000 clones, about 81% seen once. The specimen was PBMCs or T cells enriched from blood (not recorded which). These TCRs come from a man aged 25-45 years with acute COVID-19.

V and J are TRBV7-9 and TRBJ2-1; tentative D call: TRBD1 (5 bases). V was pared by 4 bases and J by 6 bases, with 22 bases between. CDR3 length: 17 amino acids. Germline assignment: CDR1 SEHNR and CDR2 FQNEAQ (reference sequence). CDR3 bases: TGTGCCAGCAGCTCTTCTTTCGGCAGGGAAGAAGCCAATGAGCAGTTCTTC. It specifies CASSSSFGREEANEQFF. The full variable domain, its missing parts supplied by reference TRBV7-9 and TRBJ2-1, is DTGVSQNPRHKITKRGQNVTFRCDPISEHNRLYWYRQTLGQGPEFLTYFQNEAQLEKSRLLSDRFSAERPKGSFSTLEIQRTEQGDSAMYLCASSSSFGREEANEQFFGPGTRLTVL.

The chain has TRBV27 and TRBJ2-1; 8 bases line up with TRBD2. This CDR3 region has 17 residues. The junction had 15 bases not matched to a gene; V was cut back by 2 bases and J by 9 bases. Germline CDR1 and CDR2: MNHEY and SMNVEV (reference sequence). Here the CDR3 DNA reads TGTGCCAGCAGTTTAGAAGTACCGGGAGGGTTGGAGATTGAGCAGTTCTTC. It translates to CASSLEVPGGLEIEQFF.

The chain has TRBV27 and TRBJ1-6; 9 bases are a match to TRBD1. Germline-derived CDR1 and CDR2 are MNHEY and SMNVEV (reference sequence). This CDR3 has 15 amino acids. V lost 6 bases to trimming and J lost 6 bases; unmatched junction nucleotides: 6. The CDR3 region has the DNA TGTGCCAGCAGCCGGACAGGGGTAGGTAATTCACCCCTCCACTTT. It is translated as CASSRTGVGNSPLHF.

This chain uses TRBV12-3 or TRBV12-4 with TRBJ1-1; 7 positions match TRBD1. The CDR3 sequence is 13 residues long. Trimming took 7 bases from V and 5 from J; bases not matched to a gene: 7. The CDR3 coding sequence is TGTGCCAGCAATACCCAGGGGGTGACTGAAGCTTTCTTT. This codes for CASNTQGVTEAFF.

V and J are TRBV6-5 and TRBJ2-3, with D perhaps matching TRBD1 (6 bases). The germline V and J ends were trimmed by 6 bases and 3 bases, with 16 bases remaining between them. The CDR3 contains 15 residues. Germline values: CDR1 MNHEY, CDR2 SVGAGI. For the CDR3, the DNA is TGTGCCAGCAGGCAACAGGGTTTGAGGACAGATACGCAGTATTTT. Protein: CASRQQGLRTDTQYF.

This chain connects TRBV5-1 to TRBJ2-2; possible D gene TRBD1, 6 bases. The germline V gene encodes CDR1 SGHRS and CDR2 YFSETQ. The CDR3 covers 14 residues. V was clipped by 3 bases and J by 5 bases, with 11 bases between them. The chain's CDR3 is CASSYTTGTGELFF. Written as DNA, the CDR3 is TGCGCCAGCAGCTATACTACAGGGACCGGGGAGCTGTTTTTT. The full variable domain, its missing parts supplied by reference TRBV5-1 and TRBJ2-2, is KAGVTQTPRYLIKTRGQQVTLSCSPISGHRSVSWYQQTPGQGLQFLFEYFSETQRNKGNFPGRFSGRQFSNSRSEMNVSTLELGDSALYLCASSYTTGTGELFFGEGSRLTVL.

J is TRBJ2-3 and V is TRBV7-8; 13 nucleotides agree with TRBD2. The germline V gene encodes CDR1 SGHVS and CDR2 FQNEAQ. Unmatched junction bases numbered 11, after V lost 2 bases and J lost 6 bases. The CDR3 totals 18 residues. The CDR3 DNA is TGTGCCAGCAGCTTAACTAGCGGGAGGGCCAGGGAAGCGGATACGCAGTATTTT. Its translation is CASSLTSGRAREADTQYF.

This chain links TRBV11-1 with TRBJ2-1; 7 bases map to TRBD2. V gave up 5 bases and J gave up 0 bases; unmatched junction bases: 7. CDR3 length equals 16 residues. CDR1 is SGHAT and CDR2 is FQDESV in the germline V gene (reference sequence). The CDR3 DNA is TGTGCCAGCAGCCCAGCGGGCGGGAGCTCCTACAATGAGCAGTTCTTC. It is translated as CASSPAGGSSYNEQFF.

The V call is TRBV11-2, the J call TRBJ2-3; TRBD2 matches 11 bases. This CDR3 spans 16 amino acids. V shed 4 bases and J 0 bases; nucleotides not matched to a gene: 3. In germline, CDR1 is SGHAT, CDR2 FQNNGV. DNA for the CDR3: TGTGCCAGCAGCTCCATAGCGGGGGGGAGCACAGATACGCAGTATTTT. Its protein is CASSSIAGGSTDTQYF. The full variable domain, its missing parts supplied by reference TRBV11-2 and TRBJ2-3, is EAGVAQSPRYKIIEKRQSVAFWCNPISGHATLYWYQQILGQGPKLLIQFQNNGVVDDSQLPKDRFSAERLKGVDSTLKIQPAKLEDSAVYLCASSSIAGGSTDTQYFGPGTRLTVL.

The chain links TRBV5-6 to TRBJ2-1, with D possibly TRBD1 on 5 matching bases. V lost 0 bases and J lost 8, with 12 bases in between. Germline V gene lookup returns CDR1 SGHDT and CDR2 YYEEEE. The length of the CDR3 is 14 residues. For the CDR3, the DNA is TGTGCCAGCAGCTTGGGGGGCACCTCGGATGAGCAGTTCTTC. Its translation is CASSLGGTSDEQFF.

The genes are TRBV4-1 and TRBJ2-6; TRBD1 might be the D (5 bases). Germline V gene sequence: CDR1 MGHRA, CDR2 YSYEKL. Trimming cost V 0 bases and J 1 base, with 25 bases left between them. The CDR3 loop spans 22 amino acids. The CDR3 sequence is CASSQDQGLGRIPPSGANVLTF. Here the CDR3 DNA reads TGCGCCAGCAGCCAAGATCAAGGATTGGGGCGGATCCCTCCATCTGGGGCCAACGTCCTGACTTTC.

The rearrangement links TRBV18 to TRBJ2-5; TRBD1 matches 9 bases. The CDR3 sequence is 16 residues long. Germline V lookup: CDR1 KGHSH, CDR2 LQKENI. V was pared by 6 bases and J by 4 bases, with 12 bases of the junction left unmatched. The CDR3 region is CASSPGTGMVGETQYF. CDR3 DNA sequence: TGTGCCAGCTCCCCAGGGACAGGGATGGTTGGAGAGACCCAGTACTTC.

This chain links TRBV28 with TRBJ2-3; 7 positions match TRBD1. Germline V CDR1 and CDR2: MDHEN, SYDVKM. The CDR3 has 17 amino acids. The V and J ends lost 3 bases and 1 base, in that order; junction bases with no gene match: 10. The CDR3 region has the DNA TGTGCCAGCAGTTTCCAGACAGGGATTGCTGGCACAGATACGCAGTATTTT. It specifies CASSFQTGIAGTDTQYF. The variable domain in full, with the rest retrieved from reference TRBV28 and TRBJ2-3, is DVKVTQSSRYLVKRTGEKVFLECVQDMDHENMFWYRQDPGLGLRLIYFSYDVKMKEKGDIPEGYSVSREKKERFSLILESASTNQTSMYLCASSFQTGIAGTDTQYFGPGTRLTVL.

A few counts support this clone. The CDR3 sequence is CASSDLGRGETQYF. Here the CDR3 DNA reads TGTGCCAGCTCCGACCTAGGCCGGGGAGAGACCCAGTACTTC. This rearrangement joins TRBV18 to TRBJ2-5; D is possibly TRBD2 (5 bases). The V and J ends lost 6 bases and 4 bases respectively, with 15 bases between them. Per germline, CDR1 KGHSH and CDR2 LQKENI. This CDR3 spans 14 amino acids.